A single sample is the source of the 2 T cell receptor beta chains below, sequenced in a study of blood T cell repertoires in COVID-19. Repertoires were generated with immunoSEQ multiplex PCR, while TCRdb's copy carries only in-frame clones and drops some. The sample lists 300,000 to 400,000 clones, 87% occurring once. The sample comprised peripheral blood. The origin of the receptors is a woman aged 50 to 60 who had recovered from COVID-19.

The V gene is TRBV27, the J gene TRBJ2-5; 15 bases fit TRBD2. Trimming removed 2 bases from V and 12 bases from J; junction bases left unmatched: 4. Germline lookup yields CDR1 MNHEY and CDR2 SMNVEV (reference sequence). This CDR3 spans 14 amino acids. This chain's CDR3 is CASSLRTSGGVKYF. CDR3 DNA sequence: TGTGCCAGCAGTTTAAGGACTAGCGGGGGGGTGAAGTACTTC.

V and J are TRBV2 and TRBJ2-2; a weak D match, TRBD2 (6 bases). The V end lost 7 bases, the J end lost 5 bases, and 14 bases lay between the germline ends. Germline values: CDR1 SNHLY, CDR2 FYNNEI. CDR3 size: 14 residues. CDR3 coding DNA: TGTGCCAGCAAATTCGGGAGAAGAACCGGGGAGCTGTTTTTT. This codes for CASKFGRRTGELFF.